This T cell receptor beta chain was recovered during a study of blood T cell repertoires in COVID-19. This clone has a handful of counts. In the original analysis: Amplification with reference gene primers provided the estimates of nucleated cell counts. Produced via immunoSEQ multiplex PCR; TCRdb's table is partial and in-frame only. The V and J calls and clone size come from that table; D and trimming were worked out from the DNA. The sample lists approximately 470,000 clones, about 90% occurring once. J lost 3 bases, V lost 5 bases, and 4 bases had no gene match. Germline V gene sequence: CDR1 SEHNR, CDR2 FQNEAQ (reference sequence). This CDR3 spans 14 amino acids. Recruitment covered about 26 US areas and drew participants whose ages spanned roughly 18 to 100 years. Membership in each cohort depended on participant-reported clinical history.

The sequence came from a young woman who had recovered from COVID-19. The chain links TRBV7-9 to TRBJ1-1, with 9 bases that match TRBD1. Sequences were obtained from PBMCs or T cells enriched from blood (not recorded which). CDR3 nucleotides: TGTGCCAGCAGCCCGCGACAGGGGGACACTGAAGCTTTCTTT. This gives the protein CASSPRQGDTEAFF.